Each of the 27 T cell receptor beta chains below was sequenced from the same sample in a study of cytomegalovirus exposure and HLA in healthy donors. The PCR was carried out with 60 Vbeta primers and 13 Jbeta primers. TCRdb's table, derived via immunoSEQ multiplex PCR, lists solely in-frame clones and lacks some. Of about 140,000 clones listed, more than 70% are singletons. Sequencing was done on a sample of PBMCs. These receptors came from a male donor in good health and CMV-seronegative.

V usage is TRBV2 and J usage is TRBJ1-1; 7 bases map to TRBD1. The V segment lost 6 bases and the J segment 8 bases; nucleotides outside the gene matches: 6. The germline V gene has CDR1 SNHLY and CDR2 FYNNEI. CDR3 size: 12 residues. CDR3 residues: CASSRDSLEAFF. CDR3 coding DNA: TGTGCCAGCAGCCGGGACAGCCTCGAAGCTTTCTTT.

The rearrangement uses TRBV27 and TRBJ2-1, with unresolved D. The CDR3 covers 15 residues. Germline V gene data show CDR1 as MNHEY and CDR2 as SMNVEV (reference sequence). Trimming took off 7 bases at V and 3 bases at J, with 16 bases between the two ends. The CDR3 region is CASTLRGVHYNEQFF. The CDR3 DNA reads TGTGCCAGCACCCTTCGCGGCGTACACTACAATGAGCAGTTCTTC.

This clone was detected only a few times. The rearrangement links TRBV5-4 to TRBJ1-2; 8 bases align to TRBD1. The CDR3 length is 14 residues. Trimming removed 4 bases from V and 3 bases from J; junction bases left unmatched: 5. Germline CDR1 SGHNT, CDR2 YYREEE (reference sequence). The CDR3 bases are TGTGCCAGCAGCCCGGCAGGGGGCGACTATGGCTACACCTTC. This sequence encodes CASSPAGGDYGYTF.

The chain joins TRBV7-2 to TRBJ1-2; D unclear. Germline CDR1 is SGHTA and CDR2 is FQGNSA. Deletions cut 5 bases from V and 8 bases from J, with 18 bases between. The CDR3 loop spans 14 amino acids. The CDR3 coding sequence is TGTGCCAGCAGCCCGTCTACCGTCAGCGTAGGCTACACCTTC. Its protein product is CASSPSTVSVGYTF.

The rearrangement links TRBV29-1 to TRBJ2-7; D is perhaps TRBD1 (6 bases). The CDR3 sequence is 12 residues long. Germline lookup yields CDR1 SQVTM and CDR2 ANQGSEA. Between the trimmed V and J ends, which lost 6 bases and 4 bases, there was a span of 13 bases. CDR3 sequence: CSVQHRAYEQYF. The CDR3 nucleotides are TGCAGCGTCCAACACAGGGCTTACGAGCAGTACTTC.

The chain employs TRBV6-6 and TRBJ2-6; 9 nucleotides line up with TRBD1. This CDR3 is built from 16 residues. V shed 8 bases and J 3 bases; nucleotides not matched to a gene: 8. The germline CDR1 and CDR2 sequences are MNHNY and SVGAGI (reference sequence). Here the CDR3 DNA reads TGTGCCAGCTCCGGGACAGGGTCGGGTGGGGCCAACGTCCTGACTTTC. It yields the protein CASSGTGSGGANVLTF.

As to this clone: Other DNA sequences from this sample encode an identical CDR3 as well. The chain uses TRBV5-1 and TRBJ2-3; 10 bases are shared with TRBD2. Germline V CDR1 and CDR2: SGHRS, YFSETQ. CDR3 length equals 18 residues. V shed 0 bases, J shed 5 bases, and the junction held 12 bases outside the gene matches. CDR3 region: CASSLELSGSGGGDTQYF. DNA of the CDR3: TGCGCCAGCAGCTTGGAACTTTCTGGAAGCGGGGGGGGAGATACGCAGTATTTT. Combining the CDR3 with reference TRBV5-1 and TRBJ2-3 gives the whole variable domain KAGVTQTPRYLIKTRGQQVTLSCSPISGHRSVSWYQQTPGQGLQFLFEYFSETQRNKGNFPGRFSGRQFSNSRSEMNVSTLELGDSALYLCASSLELSGSGGGDTQYFGPGTRLTVL.

This chain uses TRBV5-1 with TRBJ2-3; 7 positions agree with TRBD2. This CDR3 contains 16 residues. Germline CDR1 and CDR2: SGHRS and YFSETQ. Germline trimming cut 3 bases from V and 1 base from J; bases unmatched to any gene: 8. CDR3 in amino acids: CASSWEGSLGTDTQYF. CDR3 DNA: TGCGCCAGCAGCTGGGAGGGGTCTTTGGGCACAGATACGCAGTATTTT.

This clone turned up a few times. V is TRBV6-6 and J is TRBJ1-1; no reliable D call. Germline V lookup: CDR1 MNHNY, CDR2 SVGAGI (reference sequence). The V end was cut by 7 bases, the J end by 3 bases, with 15 bases between. The CDR3 totals 14 residues. The CDR3 DNA reads TGTGCCAGCACCAAGGCGGTCGGGTACACTGAAGCTTTCTTT. Translation: CASTKAVGYTEAFF.

This clone was detected a few times. The chain carries TRBV6-5 and TRBJ1-3; D might be TRBD1 (6 bases). The CDR3 sequence is 14 residues long. V was pared by 6 bases and J by 0 bases, with 9 bases between. Germline-derived CDR1 and CDR2 are MNHEY and SVGAGI. The CDR3 sequence is CASSSDSSGNTIYF. The CDR3 DNA reads as TGTGCCAGCAGCTCGGACAGCTCTGGAAACACCATATATTTT.

V and J are TRBV5-1 and TRBJ2-1; TRBD2 matches 7 bases. The CDR3 sequence is 17 residues long. The V gene end was trimmed by 0 bases and the J gene end by 0 bases; junction bases not matched to a gene: 6. CDR1 is SGHRS and CDR2 is YFSETQ in the germline V gene. CDR3 DNA sequence: TGCGCCAGCAGCTTGGGGCACGGGGGGAGCTCCTACAATGAGCAGTTCTTC. Translation: CASSLGHGGSSYNEQFF.

V is TRBV7-2 and J is TRBJ1-3; D not resolved. The CDR3 length is 15 residues. V was cut by 3 bases and J by 0 bases, with 9 bases left in between. From germline, CDR1 is SGHTA and CDR2 FQGNSA. In DNA form, the CDR3 reads TGTGCCAGCAGCTTTACGACTGGCTCTGGAAACACCATATATTTT. Translating it yields CASSFTTGSGNTIYF.

V usage is TRBV11-3 and J usage is TRBJ2-5; 10 bases map to TRBD1. The CDR3 consists of 16 residues. Per germline, CDR1 SGHNT and CDR2 YENEEA. The V and J ends lost 5 bases and 5 bases, in that order; junction bases with no gene match: 11. The CDR3, as DNA: TGTGCCAGCAGCCCACGGACAGGGGGAGGAGGGGAGACCCAGTACTTC. Protein product: CASSPRTGGGGETQYF.

CDR3 DNA sequence: TGTGCCAGCACCCATCCCAGGCACACCCTCGATGAGCAGTTCTTC. Translation: CASTHPRHTLDEQFF. The gene calls are TRBV7-9 and TRBJ2-1, with no clear D. Between the trimmed V and J ends, which lost 7 bases and 8 bases, there was a span of 21 bases. The V gene's germline CDR1 is SEHNR and CDR2 FQNEAQ (reference sequence). The CDR3 covers 15 residues.

V is TRBV4-1 and J is TRBJ1-4; D unclear. This CDR3 has 15 residues. Trimming took off 4 bases at V and 1 base at J, with 10 bases between the two ends. Germline CDR1 is MGHRA and CDR2 is YSYEKL. In nucleotides, the CDR3 is TGCGCCAGCAGCCCGAAAACCGGAACTAATGAAAAACTGTTTTTT. Translating gives CASSPKTGTNEKLFF.

Remarks on this clone: Germline is not matched at one junction end, which may reflect a read error. V and J are TRBV5-4 and TRBJ1-2; 11 nucleotides align to TRBD1. The CDR3 runs 14 residues. Looked up from germline, CDR1 is SGHNT and CDR2 is YYREEE (reference sequence). The CDR3 reads CASRPGQGGDGHTF. The CDR3 DNA reads TGTGCCAGCAGACCGGGACAGGGGGGCGATGGCCACACCTTC.

The gene calls are TRBV14 and TRBJ2-1, with 11 bases that match TRBD2. CDR3 size: 15 residues. The junction had 3 bases not matched to a gene; V was cut back by 4 bases and J by 4 bases. The germline CDR1 and CDR2 sequences are SGHDN and FVKESK. This chain's CDR3 is CASSPSGGSYNEQFF. The CDR3 DNA reads TGTGCCAGCAGCCCTAGCGGGGGGTCTTACAATGAGCAGTTCTTC.

J is TRBJ1-2 and V is TRBV11-2; D might be TRBD1 (5 bases). CDR3 length equals 14 residues. CDR1 is SGHAT, CDR2 FQNNGV, per germline. Trimming shortened V by 5 bases and J by 7 bases, and 17 bases separated the two germline ends. This CDR3 is CASSRPPGPGGYTF. CDR3 bases: TGTGCCAGCAGCCGCCCGCCAGGGCCCGGTGGCTACACCTTC. Drawing the rest from reference TRBV11-2 and TRBJ1-2, the complete variable domain is EAGVAQSPRYKIIEKRQSVAFWCNPISGHATLYWYQQILGQGPKLLIQFQNNGVVDDSQLPKDRFSAERLKGVDSTLKIQPAKLEDSAVYLCASSRPPGPGGYTFGSGTRLTVV.

A word on this clone: The identical CDR3 is also encoded by other nucleotide sequences in the sample. Here the CDR3 DNA reads TGCGCCAGCAGCGAGGAGGGGAGTTTCCCGTTCTTC. Its translation is CASSEEGSFPFF. The chain combines TRBV5-1 with TRBJ2-1, with D perhaps TRBD2 (6 bases). V lost 4 bases and J 15 bases, leaving 17 bases between the germline ends. Germline V gene data show CDR1 as SGHRS and CDR2 as YFSETQ. The CDR3 is 12 amino acids.

The genes are TRBV11-2 and TRBJ2-3; 10 bases match TRBD2. The CDR3 has 15 residues. Germline CDR1 and CDR2: SGHAT and FQNNGV. The trim removed 5 bases at V and 3 bases at J, leaving 5 bases unmatched. The CDR3: CASSRGTSATDTQYF. The CDR3 DNA sequence: TGTGCCAGCAGCCGGGGGACTAGCGCAACAGATACGCAGTATTTT.

The chain uses TRBV29-1 and TRBJ1-3, with 11 positions matching TRBD1. The germline V gene has CDR1 SQVTM and CDR2 ANQGSEA. This CDR3 has 14 amino acids. V dropped 6 bases and J dropped 4; count of bases not matched to a gene: 5. The CDR3 nucleotides read TGCAGCGTGGACAGGGGGCGAGTAGGAAACACCATATATTTT. Encoded protein: CSVDRGRVGNTIYF.

A word on this clone: Other nucleotide sequences in the sample specify the same CDR3. V gene TRBV10-1 combines with J gene TRBJ1-2; a possible D gene is TRBD1 (6 bases). There are 16 residues in the CDR3. The ends were cut back, 3 bases at V and 3 bases at J, with 17 bases in the middle. CDR1 is WNHNN, CDR2 SYGVQD, per germline (reference sequence). This chain's CDR3 is CASSDLIAGDHYGYTF. The CDR3 DNA follows: TGCGCCAGCAGTGACTTGATCGCAGGGGATCACTATGGCTACACCTTC.

The V and J genes are TRBV5-6 and TRBJ2-7, with D perhaps TRBD2 (5 bases). Per the germline V gene, CDR1 is SGHDT and CDR2 is YYEEEE. The germline V and J ends were trimmed by 2 bases and 6 bases, with 6 bases remaining between them. CDR3 length: 11 residues. This CDR3 is CASSFEGEQYF. The CDR3, as DNA: TGTGCCAGCAGCTTTGAGGGCGAGCAGTACTTC. The whole variable domain, remainder taken from reference TRBV5-6 and TRBJ2-7, is DAGVTQSPTHLIKTRGQQVTLRCSPKSGHDTVSWYQQALGQGPQFIFQYYEEEERQRGNFPDRFSGHQFPNYSSELNVNALLLGDSALYLCASSFEGEQYFGPGTRLTVT.

The rearrangement links TRBV19 to TRBJ2-1; 9 nucleotides line up with TRBD1. V shed 6 bases and J 2 bases; nucleotides not matched to a gene: 8. The CDR3 runs to 16 residues. Per the germline V gene, CDR1 is LNHDA and CDR2 is SQIVND (reference sequence). CDR3 sequence (DNA): TGTGCCAGTAGGCAAACAGGGGGCGTCGCCTACAATGAGCAGTTCTTC. Residues: CASRQTGGVAYNEQFF.

V and J are TRBV29-1 and TRBJ2-3; 11 bases line up with TRBD2. Trimming took 7 bases from V and 2 from J; bases not matched to a gene: 11. CDR1 SQVTM and CDR2 ANQGSEA come from the germline V gene. The CDR3 totals 16 residues. CDR3 DNA: TGCAGCGCCATAACCCCGACTAGCGGGATCACAGATACGCAGTATTTT. Translation gives CSAITPTSGITDTQYF.

Here the CDR3 DNA reads TGTGCCAGCAGTGAAAAAAGGACACCGAACACTGAAGCTTTCTTT. It translates to CASSEKRTPNTEAFF. The chain links TRBV6-1 to TRBJ1-1; tentative D call: TRBD1 (5 bases). The CDR3 sequence is 15 residues long. V was shortened by 2 bases and J by 1 base, with 11 bases between the two germline ends. CDR1 and CDR2 from the germline V gene are MNHNS and SASEGT.

This clone was detected only once. The chain uses TRBV15 and TRBJ2-2; unclear D gene. Per germline, CDR1 LNHNV and CDR2 YYDKDF (reference sequence). This CDR3 has 13 residues. With 4 bases removed from V and 3 bases from J, the gap between germline ends came to 6 bases. As DNA, the CDR3 is TGTGCCACCAGCACCCGGTACACCGGGGAGCTGTTTTTT. Translation: CATSTRYTGELFF.